The rows below give T cell receptor beta chains drawn from one sample of a study of CD8 T cells in ankylosing spondylitis. TCRdb redid the calling of the 5' RACE reads with MiXCR, one entry per CDR3 protein. Among fewer than 650,000 distinct CDR3 sequences listed, over 9.5% were seen once. Sequencing input: blood, either unsorted or a sorted T cell fraction (not recorded which). The receptors were sampled from a male donor with ankylosing spondylitis. CDR3s include the opening cysteine and the closing phenylalanine or tryptophan. Each record gives: D gene, V gene, J gene, clone size, CDR3 DNA, CDR3 protein. D genes are given only for firm matches. Some rows have no size entry. The others give once, few or many, or a class for an expanded clone.

d_gene: NA; v_gene: TRBV12-3/TRBV12-4; j_gene: TRBJ1-5; abundance: NA; CDR3nt: TGTGCCAGCAGTTCAACGACGACAGAACAGCCCCAGCATTTT; CDR3aa: CASSSTTTEQPQHF
d_gene: NA; v_gene: TRBV10-3; j_gene: TRBJ2-2; abundance: many; CDR3nt: TGTGCCATCAGTGAGTCGGAGGGGGCCACCGGGGAGCTGTTTTTT; CDR3aa: CAISESEGATGELFF
d_gene: NA; v_gene: TRBV5-1; j_gene: TRBJ1-5; abundance: many; CDR3nt: TGCGCCAGCAGCTTGTCAGGGACTGGAGATCAGCCCCAGCATTTT; CDR3aa: CASSLSGTGDQPQHF
d_gene: NA; v_gene: TRBV6-1; j_gene: TRBJ1-5; abundance: NA; CDR3nt: TGTGCCAGCAGTGCCTGGAGCAATCAGCCCCAGCATTTT; CDR3aa: CASSAWSNQPQHF
d_gene: NA; v_gene: TRBV19; j_gene: TRBJ1-5; abundance: NA; CDR3nt: TGTGCCAGTAGACCGGGACCTCACAATCAGCCCCAGCATTTT; CDR3aa: CASRPGPHNQPQHF
d_gene: NA; v_gene: TRBV6-1; j_gene: TRBJ1-2; abundance: few; CDR3nt: TGTGCCAGTCTCGACCGGACGGAAGTCTATGGCTACACCTTC; CDR3aa: CASLDRTEVYGYTF
d_gene: TRBD2; v_gene: TRBV12-3/TRBV12-4; j_gene: TRBJ2-3; abundance: few; CDR3nt: TGTGCCAGCAGTTGGGCGGGAGGGGTAGATACGCAGTATTTT; CDR3aa: CASSWAGGVDTQYF
d_gene: NA; v_gene: TRBV27; j_gene: TRBJ1-2; abundance: few; CDR3nt: TGTGCCAGCAGTTTATCCCTACACGATTCTGGGGACTATGGCTACACCTTC; CDR3aa: CASSLSLHDSGDYGYTF
d_gene: TRBD2; v_gene: TRBV4-1; j_gene: TRBJ2-1; abundance: NA; CDR3nt: TGCGCCAGCAGCCAAGAATTTACTAGCGGTTACAATGAGCAGTTCTTC; CDR3aa: CASSQEFTSGYNEQFF
d_gene: TRBD2; v_gene: TRBV20-1; j_gene: TRBJ2-5; abundance: NA; CDR3nt: TGCAGTGCTAGAGATTTTCGGGAGGGCCAAGAGACCCAGTACTTC; CDR3aa: CSARDFREGQETQYF
d_gene: NA; v_gene: TRBV12-3/TRBV12-4; j_gene: TRBJ1-2; abundance: few; CDR3nt: TGTGCCAGCAGTTTAGCGGCTCGTGGCTACACCTTC; CDR3aa: CASSLAARGYTF
d_gene: TRBD2; v_gene: TRBV7-2; j_gene: TRBJ2-1; abundance: NA; CDR3nt: TGTGCCAGCAGCTTCGGGGGGAGGCGCAATGAGCAGTTCTTC; CDR3aa: CASSFGGRRNEQFF
d_gene: NA; v_gene: TRBV20-1; j_gene: TRBJ1-5; abundance: few; CDR3nt: TGCAGTGCTAGAGAGGAGGGAGATCAGCCCCAGCATTTT; CDR3aa: CSAREEGDQPQHF
d_gene: NA; v_gene: TRBV27; j_gene: TRBJ2-1; abundance: few; CDR3nt: TGTGCCAGCAAGGGTTTCGGAGCCTACAATGAGCAGTTCTTC; CDR3aa: CASKGFGAYNEQFF
d_gene: NA; v_gene: TRBV11-2; j_gene: TRBJ2-7; abundance: few; CDR3nt: TGTGCCAGCAGCTTAGTCGACGGGACCTACGAGCAGTACTTC; CDR3aa: CASSLVDGTYEQYF
d_gene: NA; v_gene: TRBV20-1; j_gene: TRBJ1-1; abundance: NA; CDR3nt: TGCAGTGCTAGAGACCATATGAACACTGAAGCTTTCTTT; CDR3aa: CSARDHMNTEAFF
d_gene: NA; v_gene: TRBV12-3/TRBV12-4; j_gene: TRBJ1-2; abundance: once; CDR3nt: TGTGCCAGCACCCTCGGGAGCCTAAGTTATGGCTACACCTTC; CDR3aa: CASTLGSLSYGYTF
d_gene: NA; v_gene: TRBV12-3/TRBV12-4; j_gene: TRBJ1-2; abundance: many; CDR3nt: TGTGCCAGCAGTCCGCGAGGAAACTATGGCTACACCTTC; CDR3aa: CASSPRGNYGYTF
d_gene: TRBD2; v_gene: TRBV28; j_gene: TRBJ2-1; abundance: few; CDR3nt: TGTGCCAGCAGTTCATCCAGCGGGGGCAGCTCCTACAATGAGCAGTTCTTC; CDR3aa: CASSSSSGGSSYNEQFF
d_gene: TRBD1; v_gene: TRBV24-1; j_gene: TRBJ1-5; abundance: few; CDR3nt: TGTGCCACCAGTGATCGACAGGGTCCCAATCAGCCCCAGCATTTT; CDR3aa: CATSDRQGPNQPQHF
d_gene: NA; v_gene: TRBV18; j_gene: TRBJ2-1; abundance: NA; CDR3nt: TGTGCCAGCTCACGGGACCCGAGAGAGCAGTTCTTC; CDR3aa: CASSRDPREQFF
d_gene: TRBD2; v_gene: TRBV5-1; j_gene: TRBJ2-3; abundance: NA; CDR3nt: TGCGCCAGCAGCTTGTCTACGGGAGGCGATACGCAGTATTTT; CDR3aa: CASSLSTGGDTQYF
d_gene: NA; v_gene: TRBV5-1; j_gene: TRBJ2-2; abundance: NA; CDR3nt: TGCGCCAGCAGCTTCGGGGGGCAGGCCGGGGAGCTGTTTTTT; CDR3aa: CASSFGGQAGELFF
d_gene: NA; v_gene: TRBV30; j_gene: TRBJ2-1; abundance: NA; CDR3nt: TGTGCGATGGACAGGCAGTTCTTC; CDR3aa: CAMDRQFF
d_gene: NA; v_gene: TRBV20-1; j_gene: TRBJ2-1; abundance: few; CDR3nt: TGCAGTGCTAGAGAGTTGGAGAGGTCCTACAATGAGCAGTTCTTC; CDR3aa: CSARELERSYNEQFF
d_gene: NA; v_gene: TRBV29-1; j_gene: TRBJ2-7; abundance: NA; CDR3nt: TGCAGCGTTGAAATGAGGGGGAAGCAGTACTTC; CDR3aa: CSVEMRGKQYF
d_gene: NA; v_gene: TRBV12-3/TRBV12-4; j_gene: TRBJ2-3; abundance: many; CDR3nt: TGTGCCATCACCCCTCCCGACACCGCAGATACGCAGTATTTT; CDR3aa: CAITPPDTADTQYF
d_gene: TRBD1; v_gene: TRBV12-3/TRBV12-4; j_gene: TRBJ2-2; abundance: many; CDR3nt: TGTGCCAGCAGTCACACAGGGGGTCGGAGCACCGGGGAGCTGTTTTTT; CDR3aa: CASSHTGGRSTGELFF
d_gene: NA; v_gene: TRBV20-1; j_gene: TRBJ2-7; abundance: NA; CDR3nt: TGCAGTGCTAGAGATGCTTTTAGGGCCTACGAGCAGTACTTC; CDR3aa: CSARDAFRAYEQYF
d_gene: NA; v_gene: TRBV24-1; j_gene: TRBJ2-5; abundance: many; CDR3nt: TGTGCCACCAGTGATCCAGGACTGGAACAAGAGACCCAGTACTTC; CDR3aa: CATSDPGLEQETQYF